What follows are 13 T cell receptor beta chains derived from one specimen sequenced in a study of blood T cell repertoires in COVID-19. Data came from immunoSEQ multiplex PCR; TCRdb stores just in-frame clones and leaves some out. The sample has 150,000 to 200,000 clones; 70% to 85% are singletons. Sequenced material: PBMCs or T cells enriched from blood (not recorded which). The receptors shown here come from a woman in her forties or fifties who had recovered from COVID-19.

The chain joins TRBV28 to TRBJ1-3; D is undetermined. V was cut by 5 bases and J by 0 bases, with 14 bases left in between. Looked up from germline, CDR1 is MDHEN and CDR2 is SYDVKM. The CDR3 totals 16 residues. CDR3 coding DNA: TGTGCCAGCAGTCCGGGAGGGAGGTACTCTGGAAACACCATATATTTT. Protein sequence: CASSPGGRYSGNTIYF. Full variable domain (missing parts from reference TRBV28 and TRBJ1-3): DVKVTQSSRYLVKRTGEKVFLECVQDMDHENMFWYRQDPGLGLRLIYFSYDVKMKEKGDIPEGYSVSREKKERFSLILESASTNQTSMYLCASSPGGRYSGNTIYFGEGSWLTVV.

This chain uses TRBV2 with TRBJ1-1; D unclear. V was trimmed by 6 bases and J by 4 bases, leaving 18 bases between them. Germline lookup yields CDR1 SNHLY and CDR2 FYNNEI. This CDR3 has 15 amino acids. In nucleotides, the CDR3 is TGTGCCAGCAGGCTGACGTCGGGTTTGGGCACTGAAGCTTTCTTT. It is translated as CASRLTSGLGTEAFF.

This rearrangement joins TRBV3-1 (or the pseudogene TRBV3-2) to TRBJ2-3, with D uncertain. Germline CDR1 and CDR2: LGHDT and YNNKEL (reference sequence). This CDR3 has 14 residues. The ends were cut back, 1 base at V and 1 base at J, with 6 bases in the middle. CDR3 nucleotides: TGTGCCAGCAGCCAAGCCCCAGGCACAGATACGCAGTATTTT. Amino acids: CASSQAPGTDTQYF.

The V and J genes are TRBV7-6 and TRBJ1-1; possibly TRBD1 for D (6 bases). The CDR3 covers 14 residues. The V and J ends lost 5 bases and 4 bases respectively, with 14 bases between them. Germline V gene sequence: CDR1 SGHVS, CDR2 FNYEAQ. The CDR3 nucleotides read TGTGCCAGCAGCAATCAGGGGAGCGGCACTGAAGCTTTCTTT. Translated, it gives CASSNQGSGTEAFF.

CDR3 amino acids: CASSPTTGATNEKLFF. CDR3 nucleotide sequence: TGCGCCAGCAGCCCTACCACAGGGGCAACTAATGAAAAACTGTTTTTT. This rearrangement joins TRBV5-1 to TRBJ1-4; 7 nucleotides agree with TRBD1. Per germline, CDR1 SGHRS and CDR2 YFSETQ. Unmatched junction bases numbered 6, after V lost 4 bases and J lost 0 bases. CDR3 length equals 16 residues.

The sample holds a few counts of this clone. The chain has TRBV28 and TRBJ2-7; TRBD2 matches at 10 bases. The CDR3 extends over 17 amino acids. Per germline, CDR1 MDHEN and CDR2 SYDVKM. V lost 3 bases and J lost 1; bases outside the gene matches: 9. CDR3 region: CASSFNSGRSGSYEQYF. CDR3 DNA: TGTGCCAGCAGTTTTAATAGCGGGAGGTCCGGATCCTACGAGCAGTACTTC.

The V call is TRBV7-2, the J call TRBJ1-2; TRBD1 aligns across 10 bases. Germline CDR1 is SGHTA and CDR2 is FQGNSA. The CDR3 has 14 residues. J gave up 9 bases and V 5 bases, and 9 bases lay outside the gene matches. CDR3 sequence reads: CASSRQTGGVSYTF. The CDR3 DNA sequence: TGTGCCAGCAGCCGCCAGACAGGGGGCGTAAGCTACACCTTC.

The V gene is TRBV28, the J gene TRBJ1-4, with 7 nucleotides matching TRBD1. The CDR3 sequence is 12 residues long. Germline V CDR1 and CDR2: MDHEN, SYDVKM. The V gene end was trimmed by 6 bases and the J gene end by 5 bases; junction bases not matched to a gene: 0. The CDR3 here is CASRQGNEKLFF. The CDR3 DNA is TGTGCCAGCAGACAGGGGAATGAAAAACTGTTTTTT.

The genes are TRBV7-3 and TRBJ2-1; 9 positions match TRBD1. In germline, CDR1 is SGHTA, CDR2 FQGTGA. The CDR3 is 15 amino acids. J was trimmed by 4 bases and V by 5 bases; bases with no gene match: 6. This chain's CDR3 is CASSRGQGKYNEQFF. CDR3 coding DNA: TGTGCCAGCAGCCGGGGACAGGGTAAATACAATGAGCAGTTCTTC.

This chain's CDR3 is CASSLETGATYEQYF. The CDR3 nucleotides are TGTGCCAGCAGCTTAGAAACAGGCGCAACCTACGAGCAGTACTTC. The gene calls are TRBV7-6 and TRBJ2-7, with TRBD1 as a possible D gene (5 bases). The V gene lost 1 base and the J gene lost 2 bases, with 12 bases spanning the gap. Germline V CDR1 and CDR2: SGHVS, FNYEAQ. The CDR3 has 15 amino acids.

This rearrangement joins TRBV4-3 to TRBJ1-1; D may be TRBD1 (5 bases). The CDR3 covers 14 residues. Germline V gives CDR1 LGHNA, CDR2 YSLEER. V was cut by 3 bases and J by 0 bases, with 8 bases left in between. CDR3 in amino acids: CASSHLTVNTEAFF. In DNA, the CDR3 is TGCGCCAGCAGCCACCTGACAGTGAACACTGAAGCTTTCTTT.

The V call is TRBV6-2 or TRBV6-3, the J call TRBJ2-1, with 8 bases aligning to TRBD1. This CDR3 comprises 15 residues. The V gene's germline CDR1 is MNHEY and CDR2 SVGEGT. V was pared by 4 bases and J by 5 bases, with 7 bases of the junction left unmatched. CDR3 DNA sequence: TGTGCCAGCAGTTGGCAGGGGGCGCGGAACAATGAGCAGTTCTTC. It yields the protein CASSWQGARNNEQFF.

V usage is TRBV14 and J usage is TRBJ1-1, with D unclear. Deletions cut 1 base from V and 0 bases from J, with 9 bases between. CDR1 SGHDN and CDR2 FVKESK come from the germline V gene. The CDR3 length is 15 residues. CDR3 sequence reads: CASSQALTMNTEAFF. CDR3 DNA sequence: TGTGCCAGCAGCCAAGCGCTGACTATGAACACTGAAGCTTTCTTT.